A selection of T cell receptor beta chains follows, all from one sample in a study of T cells in Graves' hyperthyroidism and ophthalmopathy. TCRdb re-derived calls from the multiplex PCR reads in MiXCR, one entry per CDR3 protein. This sample has 300,000 or so distinct CDR3 sequences, with approximately 17% found just once. Sequencing was carried out using blood. These receptor sequences come from a woman in her sixties or seventies with Graves' ophthalmopathy. CDR3s include the opening cysteine and the closing phenylalanine or tryptophan. Fields, in order: clone size, V gene, J gene, D gene, CDR3 DNA, CDR3 protein. A D gene is named only where the DNA matches it firmly. Size values are once, few and many counts, or a class for expanded clones, and some rows have none.

>NA|TRBV10-3|TRBJ1-4|NA
TGTGCCACCCAAGACCACTCTAATGGAAAACTGTTTTTT
CATQDHSNGKLFF
>few|TRBV20-1|TRBJ1-1|NA
TGCAGTGCAGGGGGATACACTGAAGCTTTCTTT
CSAGGYTEAFF
>many|TRBV24-1|TRBJ2-1|NA
TGTGCCACCAGTGATTCCCGCAGGGCAGGAGTGGATGAGCAGTTCTTC
CATSDSRRAGVDEQFF
>NA|TRBV2|TRBJ2-7|TRBD2
TGTGCCAGCGGGCGGGAGGTGTCCGACGAGCAGTACTTC
CASGREVSDEQYF
>many|TRBV29-1|TRBJ2-1|NA
TGCAGCGTTGGTGGGGCCGGGAGCTCCTACAATGAGCAGTTCTTC
CSVGGAGSSYNEQFF
>NA|TRBV12-3/TRBV12-4|TRBJ1-4|TRBD1
TGTGCCAGCAGCAACAGGGGAAGAAATGAAAAACTGTTTTTT
CASSNRGRNEKLFF
>NA|TRBV18|TRBJ2-3|NA
TGTGCCAGCTCACCCATGGGGCAGTCCGTTGGTACGCAGTATTTT
CASSPMGQSVGTQYF
>NA|TRBV25-1|TRBJ2-7|TRBD2
TGTGCCAGCAGTGGGGAGACTGGACTAGCGTCTCTCCACGAGCAGTACTTC
CASSGETGLASLHEQYF
>many|TRBV2|TRBJ1-5|NA
TGTGCCAGCAGTGCCTTGGCGCGGGGCAATCAGCCCCAGCATTTT
CASSALARGNQPQHF
>many|TRBV2|TRBJ2-1|NA
TGTGCCAGCAGTGAGTCAAGGTACAATGAGCAGTTCTTC
CASSESRYNEQFF
>many|TRBV28|TRBJ1-6|TRBD1
TGTGCCAGCAGTTCGGGGACAGGCCAAAATTCACCCCTCCACTTT
CASSSGTGQNSPLHF
>NA|TRBV6-1|TRBJ2-2|TRBD2
TGTGCCAGCAGTGAAGCGGGTAGTAGGACTAGTTCGAACACCGGGGAGCTGTTTTTT
CASSEAGSRTSSNTGELFF
>NA|TRBV11-1|TRBJ1-1|NA
TGTGCCAGCGGCTTTCGGCGGGGCCAAATGAACACTGAAGCTTTCTTT
CASGFRRGQMNTEAFF
>NA|TRBV7-3|TRBJ2-2|TRBD2
TGTGCCAGCAGCTTAGGCGCGGGAGCCGGCCAGGGCACCGGGGAGCTGTTTTTT
CASSLGAGAGQGTGELFF
>NA|TRBV10-1|TRBJ1-2|NA
TGCGCCAGCAGTGAGACTCAGGGTACCACCTACACCTTC
CASSETQGTTYTF
>few|TRBV4-3|TRBJ2-7|NA
TGCGCCAGCAGCCAAGAGTCAGGCTACGAGCAGTACTTC
CASSQESGYEQYF
>many|TRBV7-2|TRBJ1-1|NA
TGTGCCAGCAGTCGAAGGGACAAAATTGAAGCTTTCTTT
CASSRRDKIEAFF
>many|TRBV5-8|TRBJ1-2|NA
TGTGCCAGCAGCCCCTGGACTGGTGGCTACACCTTC
CASSPWTGGYTF
>few|TRBV14|TRBJ2-7|TRBD1
TGTGCCAGCAGCCAAGATCGACTACGAGGGACAGGGTCCTACGAGCAGTACTTC
CASSQDRLRGTGSYEQYF
>many|TRBV6-2/TRBV6-3|TRBJ1-6|TRBD1
TGTGCCAGCAGTACCGGGACAGGGAATTCACCCCTCCACTTT
CASSTGTGNSPLHF
>NA|TRBV20-1|TRBJ1-1|NA
TGCAGTGCTAGGCCTTCACAGGGGAACACTGAAGCTTTCTTT
CSARPSQGNTEAFF
>many|TRBV7-2|TRBJ2-3|TRBD2
TGTGCCAGCAGCCAGGGACTAGCCTTCATAGATACGCAGTATTTT
CASSQGLAFIDTQYF
>many|TRBV20-1|TRBJ2-3|TRBD1
TGCAGTGCTATAACAGGGGCAGATACGCAGTATTTT
CSAITGADTQYF
>NA|TRBV5-1|TRBJ2-7|TRBD1
TGCGCCAGCAACACCGGGACAGGGAACTACGAGCAGTACTTC
CASNTGTGNYEQYF
>NA|TRBV11-2|TRBJ2-1|TRBD2
TGTGCCAGCAGCCCACTAGCGGGACGCGATGAGCAGTTCTTC
CASSPLAGRDEQFF
>few|TRBV28|TRBJ1-5|NA
TGTGCCACACAAGGGGTAATAGGGCAGCCCCAGCATTTT
CATQGVIGQPQHF
>NA|TRBV9|TRBJ2-5|NA
TGTGCCAGCAGCAATAACAGGGAAGATAGGACCCAGTACTTC
CASSNNREDRTQYF
>many|TRBV20-1|TRBJ1-3|NA
TGCAGTGCTAGACCAGTAAACTCTGGAAACACCATATATTTT
CSARPVNSGNTIYF
>many|TRBV11-2|TRBJ2-7|NA
TGTGCCAGCAGCTTCACAGGGATCTACGAGCAGTACTTC
CASSFTGIYEQYF
>NA|TRBV5-1|TRBJ2-1|TRBD2
TGCGCCAGCAGCTTGCCAGCGGGGGGGGCAGGTGAGCAGTTCTTC
CASSLPAGGAGEQFF
>NA|TRBV5-1|TRBJ2-6|NA
TGCGCCAGCAGCTTGGTCGTCCCGGGGGCGAGTGGGGCCAACGTCCTGACTTTC
CASSLVVPGASGANVLTF
>many|TRBV6-1|TRBJ1-5|NA
TGTGCCAGCAGTTCCCGCCGCTCTAGCAATCAGCCCCAGCATTTT
CASSSRRSSNQPQHF
>many|TRBV27|TRBJ2-5|NA
TGTGCCAGCAGTTTATCGATGGGGCGGAGACAAGAGACCCAGTACTTC
CASSLSMGRRQETQYF
>few|TRBV11-3|TRBJ2-2|NA
TGTGCCAGCAGCTTAGGGGCAGACAGCGTATACACCGGGGAGCTGTTTTTT
CASSLGADSVYTGELFF
>once|TRBV7-9|TRBJ2-1|NA
TGTGCCAGCGGCCCAGGGAATGAGCAGTTCTTC
CASGPGNEQFF
>few|TRBV28|TRBJ2-1|NA
TGTGCCAGCAGTCACCCCGGACAGCGGGTTTGGGACAATGAGCAGTTCTTC
CASSHPGQRVWDNEQFF
>NA|TRBV5-4|TRBJ1-4|NA
TGTGCCAGCAGCTGGGGAGGGGTGCTCGAAAAACTGTTTTTT
CASSWGGVLEKLFF
>NA|TRBV5-5|TRBJ2-7|NA
TGTGCCAGCAGCTTGGCGGACATGAGCGCCTACGAGCAGTACTTC
CASSLADMSAYEQYF
>NA|TRBV18|TRBJ1-4|NA
TGTGCCAGCTCACCCCAGGGGCATGAAAAACTGTTTTTT
CASSPQGHEKLFF